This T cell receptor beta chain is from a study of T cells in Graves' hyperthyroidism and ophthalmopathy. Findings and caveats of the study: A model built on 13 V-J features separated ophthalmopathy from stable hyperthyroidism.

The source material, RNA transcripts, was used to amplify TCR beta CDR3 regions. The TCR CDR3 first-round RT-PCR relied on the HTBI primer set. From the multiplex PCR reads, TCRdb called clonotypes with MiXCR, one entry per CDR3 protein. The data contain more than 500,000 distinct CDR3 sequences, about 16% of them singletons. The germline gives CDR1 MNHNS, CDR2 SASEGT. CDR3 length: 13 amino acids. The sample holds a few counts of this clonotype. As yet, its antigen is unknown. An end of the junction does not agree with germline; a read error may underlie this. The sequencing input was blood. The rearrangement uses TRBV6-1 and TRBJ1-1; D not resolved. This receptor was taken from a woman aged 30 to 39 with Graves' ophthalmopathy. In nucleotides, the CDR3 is TGCGCCAGCAGTTCCGACATGAACACTGAAGCTTTCTTT. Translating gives CASSSDMNTEAFF.